This entry is about one T cell receptor beta chain. Its antigen is unidentified. The CDR3 covers 11 residues. Looked up from germline, CDR1 is LNHDA and CDR2 is SQIVND (reference sequence). Trimming cost V 3 bases and J 5 bases, with 3 bases left between them. The record originates from a study of cytomegalovirus exposure and HLA in healthy donors. Study-wide results and caveats: Excluded were some V segments that proved indistinguishable, including TRBV6-2 and TRBV6-3.

60 Vbeta and 13 Jbeta primers were used in PCR. Libraries were prepared by immunoSEQ multiplex PCR; TCRdb keeps only in-frame clonotypes and omits some of them. The sample contains just under 250,000 clones, around 80% of which appear only once. Sequencing was performed on PBMCs. The TCR was taken from a woman aged 40 to 55 in good health and CMV-seropositive. This sequence joins TRBV19 and TRBJ2-3; D ambiguous. CDR3 in DNA: TGTGCCAGTAGTATTCAAGATACGCAGTATTTT. It is translated as CASSIQDTQYF.